This T cell receptor beta chain was retrieved from a study of cytomegalovirus exposure and HLA in healthy donors. Study results and limitations: In a later analysis, specific HLA alleles were associated with approximately 17,000 TCR beta sequences at a 0.05 false discovery rate.

The V and J ends lost 7 bases and 5 bases, in that order; junction bases with no gene match: 15. The CDR3 is made up of 19 amino acids. The germline V gene encodes CDR1 MNHEY and CDR2 SMNVEV (reference sequence). The study ran its PCR with 60 Vbeta and 13 Jbeta primers. The repertoire was sequenced with immunoSEQ multiplex PCR; TCRdb's copy has only in-frame clones and lacks some. The sample carries around 130,000 clones, 70% to 90% recorded once. With respect to this clone: Its antigen is currently unknown.

The source is a woman aged 40 to 55 in good health and CMV-seropositive. What was sequenced was PBMCs. This rearrangement joins TRBV27 to TRBJ2-2, with TRBD2 matching 14 bases. This CDR3 is CASTRILGLAGEVTGELFF. The CDR3 nucleotides read TGTGCCAGCACTCGAATCCTGGGACTAGCGGGAGAAGTGACCGGGGAGCTGTTTTTT.